A selection of T cell receptor beta chains follows, all from one sample in a study of cytomegalovirus exposure and HLA in healthy donors. Only in-frame clones appear in the TCRdb table, and some are missing; sequencing was by immunoSEQ multiplex PCR. The sample records 150,000 to 200,000 clones, 70% to 80% being singletons. The sequencing input was PBMCs. These receptors were collected from a man younger than 35 in good health and CMV-seropositive. Each CDR3 is given with its conserved first and last residue. The D gene is left open where the match is weak. Clone size is shown for a subset of rows, as once, few, many or a class of expanded clone.

clone_size,d_call,j_call,v_call,cdr3_nt,cdr3_aa
NA,NA,TRBJ2-7,TRBV23-1,TGCGCCAGCAGTCAAAAGGCGGGGCGCGGCCACGAGCAGTACTTC,CASSQKAGRGHEQYF
NA,TRBD2,TRBJ2-7,TRBV5-5,TGTGCCAGCAGCGAACGGCCGCCGGCTAGCGGGAGTTTTCCCGAGCAGTACTTC,CASSERPPASGSFPEQYF
few,NA,TRBJ1-1,TRBV6-1,TGTGCCAGCAATCCGGGACACCGGAACACTGAAGCTTTCTTT,CASNPGHRNTEAFF
NA,NA,TRBJ1-2,TRBV4-1,TGCGCCAGCAGCCAAGACATTTCCGGGAGCTATGGCTACACCTTC,CASSQDISGSYGYTF
NA,TRBD1,TRBJ2-7,TRBV4-1,TGCGCCAGCAGCCAACAAAGAGGGGACAGGGCGTACGAGCAGTACTTC,CASSQQRGDRAYEQYF
NA,TRBD2,TRBJ2-5,TRBV6-6,TGTGCCAGCAGCCCGGAGCGGGGTATGGATAGGGAGACCCAGTACTTC,CASSPERGMDRETQYF
NA,NA,TRBJ2-7,TRBV19,TGTGCCAGTTCTCAAGTGGGGGGGCACAACGAGCAGTACTTC,CASSQVGGHNEQYF
NA,NA,TRBJ1-1,TRBV15,TGTGCCACCAGCAGAGGGGTGGGAGGGCTCCCTGAGGCTTTCTTT,CATSRGVGGLPEAFF
NA,TRBD2,TRBJ2-3,TRBV4-1,TGCGCCAGCAGCCCACACCCTTTAGGGACTACTAGCACAGATACGCAGTATTTT,CASSPHPLGTTSTDTQYF
few,NA,TRBJ1-6,TRBV30,TGTGCCTGGAGACTATCCCCGGCTTCACCCCTCCACTTT,CAWRLSPASPLHF
NA,TRBD2,TRBJ2-7,TRBV5-6,TGTGCCAGCAGCTTGGCGGGGGGAGGATACGAGCAGTACTTC,CASSLAGGGYEQYF
NA,NA,TRBJ2-6,TRBV4-2,TGTGCCAGCAGCCAAGACGCAGCGTCTGGGGCCAACGTCCTGACTTTC,CASSQDAASGANVLTF
NA,NA,TRBJ1-2,TRBV14,TGTGCCAGCAGCCAAGTAATGGGGCTCTTCGGCTACACCTTC,CASSQVMGLFGYTF
few,NA,TRBJ1-1,TRBV5-1,TGCGCCAGCACGAGAGACAGCATGAACACTGAAGCTTTCTTT,CASTRDSMNTEAFF
NA,NA,TRBJ1-2,TRBV9,TGTGCCAGCAGCGTTCGGGCGGGGAGCTACTATGGCTACACCTTC,CASSVRAGSYYGYTF
NA,TRBD1,TRBJ1-2,TRBV5-1,TGCGCCAGCAGCTTGGGGGACAGCTTTTATGGCTACACCTTC,CASSLGDSFYGYTF
NA,NA,TRBJ2-5,TRBV4-2,TGTGCCAGCAGGGGGGCCGGGGAGACCCAGTACTTC,CASRGAGETQYF
few,TRBD2,TRBJ2-1,TRBV7-2,TGTGCCAGCAGCTTAGGCCCTAGCGGCGGATACAATGAGCAGTTCTTC,CASSLGPSGGYNEQFF
NA,TRBD1,TRBJ2-5,TRBV7-2,TGTGCCAGCAGCCCCCGACGGACAGGGGCGGGAGAGACCCAGTACTTC,CASSPRRTGAGETQYF
NA,NA,TRBJ1-4,TRBV7-9,TGTGCCAGCAGCCATACGGGGAAGAGAAATGAAAAACTGTTTTTT,CASSHTGKRNEKLFF
NA,TRBD1,TRBJ1-1,TRBV9,TGTGCCAGCACAGGCGGGGACAGGCTAATGAACACTGAAGCTTTCTTT,CASTGGDRLMNTEAFF
NA,NA,TRBJ2-7,TRBV5-1,TGCGCCAGCAGCTTATCTGTAGGGACAAGGACTTACGAGCAGTACTTC,CASSLSVGTRTYEQYF
NA,TRBD1,TRBJ2-1,TRBV7-3,TGTGCCAGCAGCTTAATTGGGACAGGTGACAATGAGCAGTTCTTC,CASSLIGTGDNEQFF
few,TRBD2,TRBJ2-6,TRBV7-2,TGTGCCAGCAGCTTGAGCGGTGGGGGGAGGGCCTCTGGGGCCAACGTCCTGACTTTC,CASSLSGGGRASGANVLTF